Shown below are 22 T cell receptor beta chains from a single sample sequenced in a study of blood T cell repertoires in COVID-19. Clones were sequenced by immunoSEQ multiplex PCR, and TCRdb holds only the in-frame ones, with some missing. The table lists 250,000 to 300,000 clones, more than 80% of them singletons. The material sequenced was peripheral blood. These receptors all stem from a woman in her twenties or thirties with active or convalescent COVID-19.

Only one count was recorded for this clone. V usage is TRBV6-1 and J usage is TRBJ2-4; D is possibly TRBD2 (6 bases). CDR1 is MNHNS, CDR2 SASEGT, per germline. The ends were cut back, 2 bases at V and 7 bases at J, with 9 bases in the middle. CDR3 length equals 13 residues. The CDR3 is CASSETGGNIQYF. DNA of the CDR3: TGTGCCAGCAGTGAAACAGGAGGGAACATTCAGTACTTC.

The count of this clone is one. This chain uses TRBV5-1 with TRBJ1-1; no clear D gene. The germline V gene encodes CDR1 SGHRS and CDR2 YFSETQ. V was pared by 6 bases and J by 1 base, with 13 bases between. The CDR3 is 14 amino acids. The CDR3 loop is CASMFVSGNTEAFF. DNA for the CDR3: TGCGCCAGCATGTTCGTGAGTGGGAACACTGAAGCTTTCTTT.

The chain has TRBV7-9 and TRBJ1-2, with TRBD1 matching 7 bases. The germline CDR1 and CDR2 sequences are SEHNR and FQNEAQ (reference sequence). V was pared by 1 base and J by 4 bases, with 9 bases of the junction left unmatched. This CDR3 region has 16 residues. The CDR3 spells CASSLGGGGAGYGYTF. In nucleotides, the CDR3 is TGTGCCAGCAGCTTAGGTGGAGGGGGCGCAGGCTATGGCTACACCTTC. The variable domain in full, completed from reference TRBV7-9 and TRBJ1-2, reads DTGVSQNPRHKITKRGQNVTFRCDPISEHNRLYWYRQTLGQGPEFLTYFQNEAQLEKSRLLSDRFSAERPKGSFSTLEIQRTEQGDSAMYLCASSLGGGGAGYGYTFGSGTRLTVV.

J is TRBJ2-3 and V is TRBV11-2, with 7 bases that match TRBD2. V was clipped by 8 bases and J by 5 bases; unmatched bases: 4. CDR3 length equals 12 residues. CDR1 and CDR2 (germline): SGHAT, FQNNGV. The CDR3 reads CASQGGGDTQYF. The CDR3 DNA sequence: TGTGCCAGCCAGGGCGGGGGAGATACGCAGTATTTT. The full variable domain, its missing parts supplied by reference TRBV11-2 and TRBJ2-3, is EAGVAQSPRYKIIEKRQSVAFWCNPISGHATLYWYQQILGQGPKLLIQFQNNGVVDDSQLPKDRFSAERLKGVDSTLKIQPAKLEDSAVYLCASQGGGDTQYFGPGTRLTVL.

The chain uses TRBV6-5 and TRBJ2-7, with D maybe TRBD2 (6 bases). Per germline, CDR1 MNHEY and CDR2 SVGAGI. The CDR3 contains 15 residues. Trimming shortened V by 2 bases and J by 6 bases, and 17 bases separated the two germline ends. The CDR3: CASSYAGLLSGEQYF. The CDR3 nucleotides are TGTGCCAGCAGTTACGCGGGACTCCTATCCGGCGAGCAGTACTTC.

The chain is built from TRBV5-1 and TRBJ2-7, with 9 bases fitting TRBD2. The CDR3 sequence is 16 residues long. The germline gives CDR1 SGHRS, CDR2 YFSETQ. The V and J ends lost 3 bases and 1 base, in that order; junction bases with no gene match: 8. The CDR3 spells CASSWREGEISYEQYF. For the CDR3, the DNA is TGCGCCAGCAGCTGGCGGGAGGGGGAAATATCCTACGAGCAGTACTTC.

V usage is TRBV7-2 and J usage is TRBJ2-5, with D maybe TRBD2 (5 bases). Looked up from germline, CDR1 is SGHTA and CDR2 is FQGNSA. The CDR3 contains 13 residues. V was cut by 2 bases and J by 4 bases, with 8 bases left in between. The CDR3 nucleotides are TGTGCCAGCAGCTTAACTAGGACAGAGACCCAGTACTTC. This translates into CASSLTRTETQYF.

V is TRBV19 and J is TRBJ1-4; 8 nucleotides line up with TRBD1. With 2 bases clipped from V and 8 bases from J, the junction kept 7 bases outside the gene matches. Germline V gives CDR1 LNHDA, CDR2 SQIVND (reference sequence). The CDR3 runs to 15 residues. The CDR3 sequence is CASSISRQGWEKLFF. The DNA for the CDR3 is TGTGCCAGTAGTATAAGTCGACAGGGGTGGGAAAAACTGTTTTTT.

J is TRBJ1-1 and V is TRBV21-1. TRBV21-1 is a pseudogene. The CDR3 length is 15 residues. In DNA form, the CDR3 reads TGTGCCAGCAGCAGCGGGGGGTATTCGAACACTGAAGCTTTCTTT. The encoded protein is CASSSGGYSNTEAFF.

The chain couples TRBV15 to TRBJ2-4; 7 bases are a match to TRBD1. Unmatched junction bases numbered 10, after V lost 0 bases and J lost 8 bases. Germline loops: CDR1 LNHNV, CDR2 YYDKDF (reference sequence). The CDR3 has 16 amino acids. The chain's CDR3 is CATSRDPRRQGHIQYF. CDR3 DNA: TGTGCCACCAGCAGAGACCCCCGCCGACAGGGCCACATTCAGTACTTC.

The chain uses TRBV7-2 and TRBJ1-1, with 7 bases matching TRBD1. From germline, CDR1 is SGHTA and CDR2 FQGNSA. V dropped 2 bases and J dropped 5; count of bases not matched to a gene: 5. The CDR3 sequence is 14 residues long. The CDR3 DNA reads TGTGCCAGCAGCTTAAAGCCAGGGGGGACTGAAGCTTTCTTT. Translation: CASSLKPGGTEAFF.

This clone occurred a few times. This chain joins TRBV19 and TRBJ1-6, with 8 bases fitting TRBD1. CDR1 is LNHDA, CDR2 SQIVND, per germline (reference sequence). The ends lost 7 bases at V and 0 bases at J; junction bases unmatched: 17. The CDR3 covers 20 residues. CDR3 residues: CASTPRGTGRFSSYNSPLHF. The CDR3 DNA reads TGTGCCAGTACCCCGCGCGGGACAGGACGTTTTAGCTCCTATAATTCACCCCTCCACTTT. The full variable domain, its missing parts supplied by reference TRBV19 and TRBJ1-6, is DGGITQSPKYLFRKEGQNVTLSCEQNLNHDAMYWYRQDPGQGLRLIYYSQIVNDFQKGDIAEGYSVSREKKESFPLTVTSAQKNPTAFYLCASTPRGTGRFSSYNSPLHFGNGTRLTVT.

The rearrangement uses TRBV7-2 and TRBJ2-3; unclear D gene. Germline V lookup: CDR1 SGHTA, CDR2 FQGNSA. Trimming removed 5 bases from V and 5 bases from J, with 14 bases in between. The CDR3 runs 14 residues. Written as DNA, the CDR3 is TGTGCCAGCAGCGCGTTTGGGCCAAAAGATACGCAGTATTTT. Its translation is CASSAFGPKDTQYF.

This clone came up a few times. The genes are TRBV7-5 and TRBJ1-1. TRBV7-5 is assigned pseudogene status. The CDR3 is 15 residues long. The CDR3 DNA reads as TGTGCCAGAAGCGCACGGTGGGACTGGGACACTGAAGCTTTCTTT. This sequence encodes CARSARWDWDTEAFF.

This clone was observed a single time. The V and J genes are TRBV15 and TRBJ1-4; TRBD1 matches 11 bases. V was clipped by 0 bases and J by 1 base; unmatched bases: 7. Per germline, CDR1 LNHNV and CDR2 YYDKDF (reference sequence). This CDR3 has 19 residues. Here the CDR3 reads CATSRDLPGQGVTNEKLFF. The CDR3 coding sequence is TGTGCCACCAGCAGAGATCTGCCGGGACAGGGGGTAACTAATGAAAAACTGTTTTTT.

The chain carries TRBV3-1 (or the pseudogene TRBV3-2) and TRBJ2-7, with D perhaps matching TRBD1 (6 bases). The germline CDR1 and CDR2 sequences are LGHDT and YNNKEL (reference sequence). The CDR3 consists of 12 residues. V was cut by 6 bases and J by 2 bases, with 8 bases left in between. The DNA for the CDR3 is TGTGCCAGCAGAACAGGGACCTACGAGCAGTACTTC. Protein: CASRTGTYEQYF.

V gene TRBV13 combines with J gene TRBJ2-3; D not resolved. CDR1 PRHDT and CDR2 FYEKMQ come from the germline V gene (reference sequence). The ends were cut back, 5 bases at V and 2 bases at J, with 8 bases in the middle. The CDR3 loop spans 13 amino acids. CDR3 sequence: CASSLTLTDTQYF. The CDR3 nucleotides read TGTGCCAGCAGCCTGACACTCACAGATACGCAGTATTTT.

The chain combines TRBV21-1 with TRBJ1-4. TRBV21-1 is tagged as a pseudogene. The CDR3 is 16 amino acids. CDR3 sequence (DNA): TGTGCCAGCAATGCCTCCGGCGGGAAAACCACGGAAAAACTGTTTTTT. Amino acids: CASNASGGKTTEKLFF.

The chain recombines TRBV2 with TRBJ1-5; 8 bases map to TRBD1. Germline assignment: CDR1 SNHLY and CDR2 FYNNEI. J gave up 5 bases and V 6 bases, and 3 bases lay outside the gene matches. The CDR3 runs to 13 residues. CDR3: CASSVDRDQPQHF. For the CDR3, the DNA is TGTGCCAGCAGCGTGGACAGGGATCAGCCCCAGCATTTT.

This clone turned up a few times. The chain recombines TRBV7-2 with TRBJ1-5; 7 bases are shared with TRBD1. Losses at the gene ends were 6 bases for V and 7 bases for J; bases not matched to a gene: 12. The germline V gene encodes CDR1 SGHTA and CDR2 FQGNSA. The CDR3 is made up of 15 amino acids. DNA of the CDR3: TGTGCCAGCAGTAACAGGGGAGCGGGGGTACAGCCCCAGCATTTT. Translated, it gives CASSNRGAGVQPQHF.

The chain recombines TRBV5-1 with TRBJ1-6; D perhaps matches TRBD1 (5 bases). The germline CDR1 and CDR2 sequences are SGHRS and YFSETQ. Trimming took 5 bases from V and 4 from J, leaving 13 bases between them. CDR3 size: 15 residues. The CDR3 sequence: CASRAGGVYNSPLHF. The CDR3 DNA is TGCGCCAGCAGGGCGGGGGGTGTATATAATTCACCCCTCCACTTT.

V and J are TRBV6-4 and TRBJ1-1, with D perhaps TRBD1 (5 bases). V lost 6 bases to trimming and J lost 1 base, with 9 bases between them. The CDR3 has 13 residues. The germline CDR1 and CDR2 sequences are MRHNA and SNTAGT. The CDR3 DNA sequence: TGTGCCAGCAGCGCAGACAGGAACACTGAAGCTTTCTTT. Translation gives CASSADRNTEAFF.